This T cell receptor beta chain was recorded in a study of shared clonotypes between healthy human individuals. Findings and limits, study-wide: About 5% was the fraction of naive CD4 clonotypes found shared across several donors.

CD8 cells classed as naive were CD45RO-negative and positively selected for CCR7, excluding terminally differentiated effector memory CD45RA+ cells. With respect to this clone: Its target is unknown.

TCRdb's table, derived via immunoSEQ multiplex PCR, lists solely in-frame clones and lacks some. The table shows approximately 2,200,000 clones, with 85% to 95% occurring only once. The CDR3 totals 14 residues. Trimming removed 0 bases from V and 6 bases from J; junction bases left unmatched: 1. The germline V gene has CDR1 SGHVS and CDR2 FQNEAQ. The V call is TRBV7-8, the J call TRBJ2-2, with TRBD2 matching over 7 bases. The receptor's source is a man between 18 and 29 years old in good health. Some clones in this sample may be carry-over from other donors' samples. Material for sequencing was naive CD8+ T cells from PBMCs. The CDR3 sequence is CASSLARGSGELFF. The CDR3 region has the DNA TGTGCCAGCAGCTTAGCGCGGGGGTCCGGGGAGCTGTTTTTT.